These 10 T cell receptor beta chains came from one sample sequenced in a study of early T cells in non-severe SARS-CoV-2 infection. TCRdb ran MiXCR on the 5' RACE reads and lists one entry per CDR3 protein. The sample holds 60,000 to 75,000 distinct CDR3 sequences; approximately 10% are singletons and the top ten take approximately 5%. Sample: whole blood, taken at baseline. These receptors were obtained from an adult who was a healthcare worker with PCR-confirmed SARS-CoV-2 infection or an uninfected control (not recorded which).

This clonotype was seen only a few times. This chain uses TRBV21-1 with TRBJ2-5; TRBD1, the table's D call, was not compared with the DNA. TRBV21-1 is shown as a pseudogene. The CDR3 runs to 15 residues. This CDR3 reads CASSFKGAIEETQYF. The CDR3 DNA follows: TGTGCCAGCAGCTTTAAAGGGGCAATAGAAGAGACCCAGTACTTC.

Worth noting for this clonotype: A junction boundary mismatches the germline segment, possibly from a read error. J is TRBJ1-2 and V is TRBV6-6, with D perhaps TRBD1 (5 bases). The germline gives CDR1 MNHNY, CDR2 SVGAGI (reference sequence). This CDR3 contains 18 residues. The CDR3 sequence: CASSNSRDPGKVNYGYTF. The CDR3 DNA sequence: TGTGCCAGCAGTAACTCCAGGGACCCCGGGAAGGTTAACTATGGCTACACCTTC.

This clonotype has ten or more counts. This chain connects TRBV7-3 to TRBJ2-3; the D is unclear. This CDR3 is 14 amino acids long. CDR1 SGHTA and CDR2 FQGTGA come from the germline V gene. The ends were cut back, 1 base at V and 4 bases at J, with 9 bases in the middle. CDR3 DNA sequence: TGTGCCAGCAGCTTAAACCCTACTCCAGATACGCAGTATTTT. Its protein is CASSLNPTPDTQYF.

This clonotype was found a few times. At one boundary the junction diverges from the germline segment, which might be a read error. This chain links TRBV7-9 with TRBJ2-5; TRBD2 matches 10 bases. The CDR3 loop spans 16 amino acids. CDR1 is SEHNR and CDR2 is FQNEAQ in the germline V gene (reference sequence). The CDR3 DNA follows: TGTGCCAGCAGATTAGGTACTAGCGGGGAAGAAGAGACCCAGTACTTC. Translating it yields CASRLGTSGEEETQYF.

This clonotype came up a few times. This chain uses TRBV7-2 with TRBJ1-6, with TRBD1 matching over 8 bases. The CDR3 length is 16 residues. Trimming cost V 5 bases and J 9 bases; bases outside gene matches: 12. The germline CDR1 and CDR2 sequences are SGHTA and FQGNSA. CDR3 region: CASSRGQGGIGSPLHF. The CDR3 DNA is TGTGCCAGCAGCCGCGGACAGGGAGGAATTGGTTCACCCCTCCACTTT.

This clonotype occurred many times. CDR3 protein: CSVGGGITDTQYF. As DNA, the CDR3 is TGCAGCGTTGGGGGCGGGATTACAGATACGCAGTATTTT. The chain has TRBV29-1 and TRBJ2-3; D might be TRBD2 (6 bases). The CDR3 sequence is 13 residues long. V dropped 4 bases and J dropped 3 bases, with 11 bases sitting between them. Germline lookup yields CDR1 SQVTM and CDR2 ANQGSEA.

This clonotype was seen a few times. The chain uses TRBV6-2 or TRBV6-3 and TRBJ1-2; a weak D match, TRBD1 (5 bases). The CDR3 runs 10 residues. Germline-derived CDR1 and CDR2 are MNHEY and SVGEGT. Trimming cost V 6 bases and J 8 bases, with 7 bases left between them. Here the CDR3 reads CASRDTGYTF. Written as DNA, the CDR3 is TGTGCCAGCAGGGACACGGGCTACACCTTC.

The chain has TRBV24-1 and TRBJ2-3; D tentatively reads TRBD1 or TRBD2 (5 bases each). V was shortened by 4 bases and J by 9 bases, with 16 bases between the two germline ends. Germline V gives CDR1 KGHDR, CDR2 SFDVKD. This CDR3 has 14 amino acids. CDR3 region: CATSDDLAGDTQYF. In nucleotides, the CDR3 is TGTGCCACCAGTGACGACCTGGCCGGGGACACGCAGTATTTT.

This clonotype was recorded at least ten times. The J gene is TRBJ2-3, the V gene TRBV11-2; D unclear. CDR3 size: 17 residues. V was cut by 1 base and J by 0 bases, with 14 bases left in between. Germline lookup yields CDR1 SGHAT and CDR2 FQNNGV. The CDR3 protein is CASSLGWRQSSTDTQYF. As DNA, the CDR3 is TGTGCCAGCAGCTTAGGGTGGCGGCAGTCTAGCACAGATACGCAGTATTTT.

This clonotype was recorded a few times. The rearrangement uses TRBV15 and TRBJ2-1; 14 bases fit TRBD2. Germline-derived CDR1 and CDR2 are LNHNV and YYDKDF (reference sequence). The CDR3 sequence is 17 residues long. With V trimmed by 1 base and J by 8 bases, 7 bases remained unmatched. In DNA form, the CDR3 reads TGTGCCACCAGCAGAGCTTCCGGGACTAGCGGGAGTTATGAGCAGTTCTTC. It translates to CATSRASGTSGSYEQFF.